This T cell receptor beta chain is from a study of blood T cells in healthy people across ages. Trimming removed 2 bases from V and 10 bases from J, with 14 bases in between. This CDR3 region has 13 residues. Germline CDR1 reads MDHEN; CDR2 reads SYDVKM. A J-beta primer mix and a sample-barcoded 5' primer were used in a second PCR of about 6 to 12 cycles. TCRdb used MiXCR to reprocess the 5' RACE reads, holding one entry per CDR3 protein. The sample has 650,000 to 1,000,000 distinct CDR3 sequences; roughly 40% are singletons. The sequencing sample was made of blood. The chain uses TRBV28 and TRBJ1-1; D is ambiguous. The receptor comes from a man aged 18 to 29 in good health. The CDR3 nucleotides are TGTGCCAGCAGTTTACTCTCGCGCGTCGGAGCTTTCTTT. This translates into CASSLLSRVGAFF. Full variable domain (outside the CDR3, taken from reference TRBV28 and TRBJ1-1): DVKVTQSSRYLVKRTGEKVFLECVQDMDHENMFWYRQDPGLGLRLIYFSYDVKMKEKGDIPEGYSVSREKKERFSLILESASTNQTSMYLCASSLLSRVGAFFGQGTRLTVV.